This paragraph covers one T cell receptor beta chain sequence. The antigen is unknown. Sequenced with the Oncomine TCR Beta short-read assay was DNA taken from cultured CD4+ T cells. TCRdb passed the PCR reads through MiXCR, listing each CDR3 protein once. The sample has some 3,100 distinct CDR3 sequences; 60% to 80% are singletons. The sample comes from a study of vaccination and CD4 T cells after COVID-19. At the level of the study: Blood was drawn a median around 70 days post second dose, range 14 to 241.

Treatment reported: approximately nine-day PBMC culture with coronavirus spike peptide pools or control peptides (ViraFEST assay). Germline V gives CDR1 MNHEY, CDR2 SMNVEV (reference sequence). CDR3 length: 16 residues. Trimming cost V 8 bases and J 0 bases, with 14 bases left between them. The clonotype was recovered from a human donor who had recovered from COVID-19. The rearrangement links TRBV27 to TRBJ1-6; D might be TRBD1 (6 bases). Sequencing was performed on CD4+ T cells from blood, cultured in vitro. The CDR3 DNA reads as TGTGCCAGCGCTAGACAGGCTAACTCCTATAATTCACCCCTCCACTTT. Protein: CASARQANSYNSPLHF.